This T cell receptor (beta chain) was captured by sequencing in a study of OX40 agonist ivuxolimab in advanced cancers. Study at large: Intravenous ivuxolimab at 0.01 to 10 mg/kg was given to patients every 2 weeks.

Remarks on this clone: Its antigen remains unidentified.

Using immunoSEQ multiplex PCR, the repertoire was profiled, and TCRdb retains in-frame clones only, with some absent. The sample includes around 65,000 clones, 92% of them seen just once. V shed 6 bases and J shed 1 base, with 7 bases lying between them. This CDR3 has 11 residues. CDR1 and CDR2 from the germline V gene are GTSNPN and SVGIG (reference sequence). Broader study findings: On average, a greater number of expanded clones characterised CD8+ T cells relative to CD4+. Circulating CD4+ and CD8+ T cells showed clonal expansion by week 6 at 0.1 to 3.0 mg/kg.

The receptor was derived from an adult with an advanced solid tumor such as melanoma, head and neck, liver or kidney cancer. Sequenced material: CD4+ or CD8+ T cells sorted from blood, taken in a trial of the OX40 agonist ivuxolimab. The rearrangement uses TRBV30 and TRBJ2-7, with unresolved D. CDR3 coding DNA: TGTGCCTGTTCGGTTTCCTACGAGCAGTACTTC. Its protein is CACSVSYEQYF.